This entry lists 17 T cell receptor beta chains sequenced from one sample in a study of blood T cell repertoires in COVID-19. Sequenced by immunoSEQ multiplex PCR; TCRdb stores in-frame clones only, minus some. The sample lists 200,000 to 250,000 clones, 83% seen once, with approximately 7% in the top ten. Sequencing used peripheral blood. The origin of the receptors is a woman aged 45 to 65 with acute or convalescent COVID-19.

This clone showed up just a few times. This chain joins TRBV28 and TRBJ1-1; 7 nucleotides line up with TRBD1. Unmatched junction bases numbered 14, after V lost 1 base and J lost 3 bases. The CDR3 sequence is 18 residues long. The germline V gene encodes CDR1 MDHEN and CDR2 SYDVKM. CDR3 coding DNA: TGTGCCAGCAGTTTATTATTTCGGTCGCGAGGGGGCTACACTGAAGCTTTCTTT. Translated: CASSLLFRSRGGYTEAFF.

CDR3 region: CASTFTGQNYEQYF. CDR3 sequence (DNA): TGTGCCAGCACCTTCACCGGACAGAACTACGAGCAGTACTTC. The V call is TRBV6-5, the J call TRBJ2-7; tentative D call: TRBD1 (6 bases). The CDR3 consists of 14 residues. Trimming took 7 bases from V and 3 from J, leaving 16 bases between them. CDR1 is MNHEY and CDR2 is SVGAGI in the germline V gene.

The J gene is TRBJ1-1, the V gene TRBV4-3, with D possibly TRBD1 on 5 matching bases. The germline gives CDR1 LGHNA, CDR2 YSLEER. Trimming left V 0 bases short and J 2 bases short, with 16 bases between. This CDR3 comprises 17 residues. CDR3 in amino acids: CASSQDPSRTPNTEAFF. In DNA form, the CDR3 reads TGCGCCAGCAGCCAAGATCCTTCTAGGACACCAAACACTGAAGCTTTCTTT.

The rearrangement uses TRBV18 and TRBJ2-1; 10 nucleotides match TRBD1. This CDR3 is 16 amino acids long. CDR1 and CDR2 from the germline V gene are KGHSH and LQKENI. Germline trimming cut 0 bases from V and 10 bases from J; bases unmatched to any gene: 9. CDR3 nucleotide sequence: TGTGCCAGCTCACCACCGAGTGGACAGGGGGTCAGGGAGCAGTTCTTC. Encoded protein: CASSPPSGQGVREQFF.

This clone has only a few counts. The chain carries TRBV15 and TRBJ2-7, with TRBD1 matching 10 bases. Germline values: CDR1 LNHNV, CDR2 YYDKDF (reference sequence). V shed 4 bases and J 6 bases; nucleotides not matched to a gene: 6. The CDR3 length is 14 residues. The CDR3 DNA reads as TGTGCCACCAGCATTCGACAGGGGGCAGGCGAGCAGTACTTC. It codes for CATSIRQGAGEQYF.

The rearrangement links TRBV7-9 to TRBJ2-1; a possible D gene is TRBD1 (6 bases). Trimming removed 5 bases at V and 6 bases at J, with 20 bases between. The CDR3 loop spans 16 amino acids. Germline CDR1 is SEHNR and CDR2 is FQNEAQ (reference sequence). As DNA, the CDR3 is TGTGCCAGCAGCCGCCACAACAGGGTTGGTGGCAATGAGCAGTTCTTC. Its translation: CASSRHNRVGGNEQFF. Supplemented by reference TRBV7-9 and TRBJ2-1, the full variable domain reads DTGVSQNPRHKITKRGQNVTFRCDPISEHNRLYWYRQTLGQGPEFLTYFQNEAQLEKSRLLSDRFSAERPKGSFSTLEIQRTEQGDSAMYLCASSRHNRVGGNEQFFGPGTRLTVL.

The gene calls are TRBV5-1 and TRBJ1-2; D is undetermined. Trimming removed 5 bases from V and 8 bases from J, with 10 bases in between. Germline V gene data show CDR1 as SGHRS and CDR2 as YFSETQ. CDR3 size: 11 residues. The CDR3 protein is CASREVGGYTF. The CDR3 DNA reads TGCGCCAGCAGGGAGGTTGGCGGCTACACCTTC.

This clone has only one observation. The CDR3: CASSLGQGNQPQHF. CDR3 DNA: TGTGCCAGCAGTTTAGGACAGGGCAATCAGCCCCAGCATTTT. The J gene is TRBJ1-5, the V gene TRBV28, with 7 nucleotides matching TRBD1. Germline values: CDR1 MDHEN, CDR2 SYDVKM. V trimming: 2 bases; J trimming: 2 bases; junction bases outside the gene matches: 0. The CDR3 length is 14 residues.

This sequence joins TRBV6-5 and TRBJ2-3; D call uncertain. V gave up 0 bases and J gave up 2 bases, with 6 bases separating them. The germline V gene encodes CDR1 MNHEY and CDR2 SVGAGI. CDR3 length: 14 amino acids. The CDR3 DNA is TGTGCCAGCAGTTACTCGGGCGACACAGATACGCAGTATTTT. Amino acid sequence: CASSYSGDTDTQYF.

The V gene is TRBV5-1, the J gene TRBJ2-5; no definite D call. Trimming removed 0 bases from V and 5 bases from J, with 5 bases in between. Germline CDR1 reads SGHRS; CDR2 reads YFSETQ. The CDR3 consists of 12 residues. CDR3 nucleotides: TGCGCCAGCAGCTTGGACGGGGAGACCCAGTACTTC. Its translation: CASSLDGETQYF.

V usage is TRBV30 and J usage is TRBJ2-3; no firm D call. This CDR3 has 12 amino acids. Trimming removed 3 bases at V and 1 base at J, with 5 bases between. Germline-derived CDR1 and CDR2 are GTSNPN and SVGIG (reference sequence). CDR3 loop: CAWRSGTDTQYF. In nucleotides, the CDR3 is TGTGCCTGGAGGTCAGGCACAGATACGCAGTATTTT.

The V call is TRBV6-1, the J call TRBJ2-5; unclear D gene. In germline, CDR1 is MNHNS, CDR2 SASEGT. This CDR3 region has 14 residues. The germline V and J ends were trimmed by 1 base and 2 bases, with 8 bases remaining between them. The CDR3 protein is CASSEEWAQETQYF. The CDR3 DNA sequence: TGTGCCAGCAGTGAAGAATGGGCGCAAGAGACCCAGTACTTC.

The V call is TRBV10-3, the J call TRBJ2-7; 11 nucleotides agree with TRBD2. The CDR3 extends over 16 amino acids. The germline gives CDR1 ENHRY, CDR2 SYGVKD. The V segment lost 4 bases and the J segment 6 bases; nucleotides outside the gene matches: 11. CDR3 DNA sequence: TGTGCCATCAGTGGCCTAGCGGGGGGCCCCTCTCGCGAGCAGTACTTC. Its translation: CAISGLAGGPSREQYF.

The chain joins TRBV3-1 (or the pseudogene TRBV3-2) to TRBJ2-7, with 7 positions matching TRBD2. The CDR3 is 13 residues long. V lost 8 bases and J lost 0; bases outside the gene matches: 4. CDR1 is LGHDT and CDR2 is YNNKEL in the germline V gene (reference sequence). CDR3 bases: TGTGCCAGCTCCGGGACTAACTCCTACGAGCAGTACTTC. It yields the protein CASSGTNSYEQYF.

This chain uses TRBV4-2 with TRBJ1-6; tentative D call: TRBD1 (6 bases). The germline V gene encodes CDR1 LGHNA and CDR2 YNFKEQ. Trimming took 0 bases from V and 3 from J, leaving 9 bases between them. This CDR3 contains 16 residues. The CDR3 DNA reads TGTGCCAGCAGCCAAGATAAACAGGGCTATAATTCACCCCTCCACTTT. Translation: CASSQDKQGYNSPLHF.

The gene calls are TRBV30 and TRBJ1-5, with D possibly matching TRBD1 (6 bases). Germline CDR1 and CDR2: GTSNPN and SVGIG (reference sequence). The CDR3 sequence is 15 residues long. V lost 6 bases and J 2 bases, leaving 17 bases between the germline ends. CDR3 sequence: CACNRGGGGNQPQHF. The CDR3 DNA reads as TGTGCCTGTAACCGGGGGGGCGGTGGCAATCAGCCCCAGCATTTT.

The CDR3 protein is CAHRRVTGGSNQPQHF. The CDR3 DNA is TGTGCCCATCGTAGAGTGACAGGGGGAAGCAATCAGCCCCAGCATTTT. J is TRBJ1-5 and V is TRBV28; 9 nucleotides agree with TRBD1. Germline V lookup: CDR1 MDHEN, CDR2 SYDVKM. The CDR3 is made up of 16 amino acids. With V trimmed by 11 bases and J by 1 base, 12 bases remained unmatched. The complete variable domain, with remaining parts taken from reference TRBV28 and TRBJ1-5, reads DVKVTQSSRYLVKRTGEKVFLECVQDMDHENMFWYRQDPGLGLRLIYFSYDVKMKEKGDIPEGYSVSREKKERFSLILESASTNQTSMYLCAHRRVTGGSNQPQHFGDGTRLSIL.